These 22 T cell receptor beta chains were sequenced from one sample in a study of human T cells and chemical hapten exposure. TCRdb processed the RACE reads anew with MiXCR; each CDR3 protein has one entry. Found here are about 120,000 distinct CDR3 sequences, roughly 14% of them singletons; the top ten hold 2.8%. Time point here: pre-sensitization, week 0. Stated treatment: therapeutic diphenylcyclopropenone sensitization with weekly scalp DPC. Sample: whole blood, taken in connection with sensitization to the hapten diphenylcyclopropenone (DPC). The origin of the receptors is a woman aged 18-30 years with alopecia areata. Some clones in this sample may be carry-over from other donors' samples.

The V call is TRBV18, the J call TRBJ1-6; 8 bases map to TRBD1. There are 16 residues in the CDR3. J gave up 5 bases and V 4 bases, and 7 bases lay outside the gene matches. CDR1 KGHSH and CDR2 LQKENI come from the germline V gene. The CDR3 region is CASSLHRDRHNSPLHF. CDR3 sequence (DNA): TGTGCCAGCTCACTACATAGGGACAGGCATAATTCACCCCTCCACTTT.

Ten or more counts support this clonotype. The CDR3 sequence: CASSRLSGESTDTQYF. The CDR3 bases are TGTGCCAGCAGCCGACTGAGCGGGGAAAGCACAGATACGCAGTATTTT. This rearrangement joins TRBV7-7 to TRBJ2-3, with 7 nucleotides matching TRBD2. Germline trimming cut 5 bases from V and 0 bases from J; bases unmatched to any gene: 8. The germline V gene encodes CDR1 SSHAT and CDR2 FNYEAQ (reference sequence). This CDR3 has 16 residues.

Here the CDR3 DNA reads TGTGCCACCCGGGGGGGTCACACTGAAGCTTTCTTT. Its translation: CATRGGHTEAFF. This chain links TRBV12-3 or TRBV12-4 with TRBJ1-1; maybe TRBD1 (5 bases). The ends were cut back, 10 bases at V and 3 bases at J, with 12 bases in the middle. The CDR3 is made up of 12 amino acids.

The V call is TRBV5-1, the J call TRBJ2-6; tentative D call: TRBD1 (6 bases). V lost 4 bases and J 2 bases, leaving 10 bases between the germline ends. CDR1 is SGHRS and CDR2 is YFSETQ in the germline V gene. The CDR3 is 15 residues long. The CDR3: CASSGQKTGANVLTF. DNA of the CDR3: TGCGCCAGCAGCGGACAGAAGACTGGGGCCAACGTCCTGACTTTC.

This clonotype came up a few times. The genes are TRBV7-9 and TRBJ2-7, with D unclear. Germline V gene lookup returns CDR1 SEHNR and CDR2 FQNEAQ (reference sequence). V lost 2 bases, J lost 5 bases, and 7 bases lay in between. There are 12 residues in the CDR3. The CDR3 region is CASSLLGNEQYF. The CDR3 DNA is TGTGCCAGCAGCTTACTGGGAAACGAGCAGTACTTC.

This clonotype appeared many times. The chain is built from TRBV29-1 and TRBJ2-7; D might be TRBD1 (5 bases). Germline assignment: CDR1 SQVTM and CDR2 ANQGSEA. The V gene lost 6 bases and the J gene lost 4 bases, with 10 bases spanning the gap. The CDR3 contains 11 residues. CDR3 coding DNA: TGCAGCGTGACAGACAGATACGAGCAGTACTTC. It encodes CSVTDRYEQYF.

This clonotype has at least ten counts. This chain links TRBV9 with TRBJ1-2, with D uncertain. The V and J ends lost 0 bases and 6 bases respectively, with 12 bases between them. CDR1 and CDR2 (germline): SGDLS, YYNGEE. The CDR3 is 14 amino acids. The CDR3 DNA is TGTGCCAGCAGCGTAGGTCAGAATCCGGATGGCTACACCTTC. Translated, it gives CASSVGQNPDGYTF.

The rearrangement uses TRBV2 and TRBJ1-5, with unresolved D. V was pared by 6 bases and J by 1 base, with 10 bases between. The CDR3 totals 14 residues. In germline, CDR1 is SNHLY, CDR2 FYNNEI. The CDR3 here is CASSGTYSNQPQHF. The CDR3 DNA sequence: TGTGCCAGCAGCGGAACCTACAGCAATCAGCCCCAGCATTTT.

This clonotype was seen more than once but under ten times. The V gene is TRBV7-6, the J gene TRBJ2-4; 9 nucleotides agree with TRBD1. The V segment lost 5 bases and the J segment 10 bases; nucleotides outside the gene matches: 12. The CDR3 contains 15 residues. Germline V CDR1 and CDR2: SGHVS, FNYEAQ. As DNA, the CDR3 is TGTGCCAGCAGCCCACGGGCCGGGACAGGGATTATTCAGTACTTC. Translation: CASSPRAGTGIIQYF. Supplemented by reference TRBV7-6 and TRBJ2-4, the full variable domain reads GAGVSQSPRYKVTKRGQDVALRCDPISGHVSLYWYRQALGQGPEFLTYFNYEAQQDKSGLPNDRFSAERPEGSISTLTIQRTEQRDSAMYRCASSPRAGTGIIQYFGAGTRLSVL.

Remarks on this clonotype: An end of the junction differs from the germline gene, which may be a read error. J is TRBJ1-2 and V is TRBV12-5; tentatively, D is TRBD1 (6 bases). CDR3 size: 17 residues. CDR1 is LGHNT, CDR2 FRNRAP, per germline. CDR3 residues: CASGLVRRGGKTYSYTF. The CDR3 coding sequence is TGTGCTAGTGGTTTGGTACGGAGAGGGGGTAAGACCTATAGCTACACCTTC.

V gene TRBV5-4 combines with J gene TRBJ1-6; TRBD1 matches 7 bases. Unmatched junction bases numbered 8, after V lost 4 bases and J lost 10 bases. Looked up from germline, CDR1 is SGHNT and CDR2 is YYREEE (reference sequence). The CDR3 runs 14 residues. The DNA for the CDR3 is TGTGCCAGCAGCAGCCAACCAGGGGGATCACCCCTCCACTTT. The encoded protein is CASSSQPGGSPLHF. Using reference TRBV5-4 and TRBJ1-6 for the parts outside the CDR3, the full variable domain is ETGVTQSPTHLIKTRGQQVTLRCSSQSGHNTVSWYQQALGQGPQFIFQYYREEENGRGNFPPRFSGLQFPNYSSELNVNALELDDSALYLCASSSQPGGSPLHFGNGTRLTVT.

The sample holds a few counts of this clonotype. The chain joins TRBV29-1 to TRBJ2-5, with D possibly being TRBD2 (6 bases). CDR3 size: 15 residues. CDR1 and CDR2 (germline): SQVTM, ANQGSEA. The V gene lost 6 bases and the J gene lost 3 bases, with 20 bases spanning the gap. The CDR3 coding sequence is TGCAGCGTCGGGCACGTCGGGGGAGTCAAAGAGACCCAGTACTTC. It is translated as CSVGHVGGVKETQYF.

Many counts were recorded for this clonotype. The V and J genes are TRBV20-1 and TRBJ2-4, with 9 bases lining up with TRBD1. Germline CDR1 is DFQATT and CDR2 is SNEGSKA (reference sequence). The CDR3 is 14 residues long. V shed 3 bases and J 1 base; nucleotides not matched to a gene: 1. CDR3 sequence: CSARTGGAKNIQYF. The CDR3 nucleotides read TGCAGTGCTAGGACAGGGGGGGCCAAAAACATTCAGTACTTC.

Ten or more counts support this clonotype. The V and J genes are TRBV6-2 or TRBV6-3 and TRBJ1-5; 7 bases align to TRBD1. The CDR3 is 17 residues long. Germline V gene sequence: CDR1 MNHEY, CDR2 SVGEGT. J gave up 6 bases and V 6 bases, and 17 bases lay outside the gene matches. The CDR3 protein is CASSRTGTALSPQPQHF. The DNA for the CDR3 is TGTGCCAGCAGCCGGACGGGGACAGCCCTTTCTCCTCAGCCCCAGCATTTT.

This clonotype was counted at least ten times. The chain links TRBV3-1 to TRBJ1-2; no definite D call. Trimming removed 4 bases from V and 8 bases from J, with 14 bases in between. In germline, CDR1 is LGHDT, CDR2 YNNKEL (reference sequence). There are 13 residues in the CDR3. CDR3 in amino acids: CASSLHSTGGYTF. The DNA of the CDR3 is TGTGCCAGCAGCCTCCACTCCACCGGGGGCTACACCTTC. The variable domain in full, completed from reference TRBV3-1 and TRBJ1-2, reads DTAVSQTPKYLVTQMGNDKSIKCEQNLGHDTMYWYKQDSKKFLKIMFSYNNKELIINETVPNRFSPKSPDKAHLNLHINSLELGDSAVYFCASSLHSTGGYTFGSGTRLTVV.

The CDR3, as DNA: TGTGCCAGCTCACCACCATCAGGGGACAGGAAAAAACTGTTTTTT. Translating gives CASSPPSGDRKKLFF. The chain links TRBV18 to TRBJ1-4, with 8 bases identical to TRBD1. The CDR3 is 15 amino acids. J gave up 9 bases and V 0 bases, and 6 bases lay outside the gene matches. Germline V CDR1 and CDR2: KGHSH, LQKENI.

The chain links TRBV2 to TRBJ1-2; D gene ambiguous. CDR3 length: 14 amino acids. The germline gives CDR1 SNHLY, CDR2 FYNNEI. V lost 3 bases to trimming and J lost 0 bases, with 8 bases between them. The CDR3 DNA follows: TGTGCCAGCAGTGAGAGGGCAGCTAACTATGGCTACACCTTC. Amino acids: CASSERAANYGYTF.

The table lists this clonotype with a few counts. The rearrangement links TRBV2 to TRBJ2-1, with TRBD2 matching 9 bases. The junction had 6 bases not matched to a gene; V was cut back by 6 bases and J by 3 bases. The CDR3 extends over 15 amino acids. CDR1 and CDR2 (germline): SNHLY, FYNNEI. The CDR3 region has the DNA TGTGCCAGCAGGGAGACTAGCGGATTCTACAATGAGCAGTTCTTC. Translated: CASRETSGFYNEQFF.

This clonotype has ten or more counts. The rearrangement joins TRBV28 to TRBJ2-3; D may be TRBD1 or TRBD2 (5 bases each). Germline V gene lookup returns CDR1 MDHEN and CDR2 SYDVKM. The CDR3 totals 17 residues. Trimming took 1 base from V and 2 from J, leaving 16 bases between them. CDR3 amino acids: CASSLFIGAGTTDTQYF. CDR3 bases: TGTGCCAGCAGTTTATTTATCGGGGCAGGGACCACAGATACGCAGTATTTT.

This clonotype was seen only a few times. The CDR3 nucleotides are TGTGCCAGCAGGAGACAGGGGTATGAGCAGTTCTTC. Translated, it gives CASRRQGYEQFF. The chain is built from TRBV7-2 and TRBJ2-1; 8 bases align to TRBD1. Germline V gene sequence: CDR1 SGHTA, CDR2 FQGNSA. After removal of 6 bases from V and 8 bases from J, the junction contained 3 bases not matched to a gene. This CDR3 is built from 12 residues.

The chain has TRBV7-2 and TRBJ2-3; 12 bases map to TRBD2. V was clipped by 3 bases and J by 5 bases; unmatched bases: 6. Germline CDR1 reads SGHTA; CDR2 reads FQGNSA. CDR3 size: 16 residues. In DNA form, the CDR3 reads TGTGCCAGCAGCTTCACTAGCGGGGGGCCTGGAGATACGCAGTATTTT. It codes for CASSFTSGGPGDTQYF. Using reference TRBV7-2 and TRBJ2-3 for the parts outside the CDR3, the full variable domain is GAGVSQSPSNKVTEKGKDVELRCDPISGHTALYWYRQSLGQGLEFLIYFQGNSAPDKSGLPSDRFSAERTGGSVSTLTIQRTQQEDSAVYLCASSFTSGGPGDTQYFGPGTRLTVL.

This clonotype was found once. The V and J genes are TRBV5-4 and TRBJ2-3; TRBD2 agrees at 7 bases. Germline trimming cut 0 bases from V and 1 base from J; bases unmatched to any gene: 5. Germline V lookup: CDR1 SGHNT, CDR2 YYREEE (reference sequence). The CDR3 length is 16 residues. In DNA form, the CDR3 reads TGTGCCAGCAGCTTGGCTCGGGGGAGGGGCACAGATACGCAGTATTTT. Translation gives CASSLARGRGTDTQYF. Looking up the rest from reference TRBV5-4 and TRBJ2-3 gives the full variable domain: ETGVTQSPTHLIKTRGQQVTLRCSSQSGHNTVSWYQQALGQGPQFIFQYYREEENGRGNFPPRFSGLQFPNYSSELNVNALELDDSALYLCASSLARGRGTDTQYFGPGTRLTVL.